This TCR beta chain was obtained from a study of blood T cell repertoires in COVID-19. The overall study: In each case, the material was cDNA or gDNA derived from T cells, B-cell-depleted T cells, or PBMCs.

The authors' processing: Reference gene primers were amplified, and this amplification served to estimate nucleated cell counts. Assay used: immunoSEQ multiplex PCR; TCRdb lists only in-frame clones, some missing. The V and J calls and the clone size are those of that table, but D and trimming were determined from the DNA. The data contain nearly 45,000 clones, around four fifths of them seen just once; the ten biggest clones take up roughly two fifths. The CDR3 sequence is 14 residues long. The junction had 5 bases not matched to a gene; V was cut back by 6 bases and J by 2 bases. Per the germline V gene, CDR1 is SGDLS and CDR2 is YYNGEE.

V gene TRBV9 combines with J gene TRBJ2-5, with TRBD2 matching 9 bases. The source is a human donor in a cohort sampled during active COVID-19. The sample consisted of peripheral blood. CDR3 DNA sequence: TGTGCCAGCACGCGTAGCGGGGGACAAGAGACCCAGTACTTC. Translating it yields CASTRSGGQETQYF.